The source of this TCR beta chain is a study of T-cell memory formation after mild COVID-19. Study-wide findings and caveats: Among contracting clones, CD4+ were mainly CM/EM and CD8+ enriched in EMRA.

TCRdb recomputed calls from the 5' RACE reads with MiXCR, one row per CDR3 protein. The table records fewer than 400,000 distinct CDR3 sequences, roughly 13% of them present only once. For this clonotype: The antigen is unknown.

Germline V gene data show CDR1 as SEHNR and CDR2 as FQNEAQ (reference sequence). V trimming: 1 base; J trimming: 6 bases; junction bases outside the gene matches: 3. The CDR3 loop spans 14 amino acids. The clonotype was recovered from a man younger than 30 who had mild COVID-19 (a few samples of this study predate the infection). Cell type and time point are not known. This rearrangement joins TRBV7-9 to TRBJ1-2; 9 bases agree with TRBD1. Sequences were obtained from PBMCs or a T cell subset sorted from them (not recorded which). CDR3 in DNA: TGTGCCAGCAGCTTAGACAGGGGGCTCGATGGCTACACCTTC. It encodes CASSLDRGLDGYTF.